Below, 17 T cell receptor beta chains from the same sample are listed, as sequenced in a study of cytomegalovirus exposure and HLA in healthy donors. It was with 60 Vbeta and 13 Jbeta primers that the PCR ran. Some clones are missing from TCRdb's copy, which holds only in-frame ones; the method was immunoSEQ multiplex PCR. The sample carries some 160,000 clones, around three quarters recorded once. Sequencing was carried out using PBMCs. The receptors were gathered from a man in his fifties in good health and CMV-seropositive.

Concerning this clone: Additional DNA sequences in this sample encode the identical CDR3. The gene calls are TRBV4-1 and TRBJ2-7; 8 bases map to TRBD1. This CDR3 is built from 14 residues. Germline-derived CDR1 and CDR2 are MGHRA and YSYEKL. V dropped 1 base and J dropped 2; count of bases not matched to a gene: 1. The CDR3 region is CASSQGTGTYEQYF. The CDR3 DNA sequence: TGCGCCAGCAGCCAAGGGACAGGGACCTACGAGCAGTACTTC.

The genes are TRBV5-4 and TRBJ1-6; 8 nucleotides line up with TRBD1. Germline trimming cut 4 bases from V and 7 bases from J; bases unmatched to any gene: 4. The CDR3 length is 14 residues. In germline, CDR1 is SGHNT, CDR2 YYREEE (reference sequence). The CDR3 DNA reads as TGTGCCAGCAGCACCCGGGACAGGAATTCACCCCTCCACTTT. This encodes CASSTRDRNSPLHF.

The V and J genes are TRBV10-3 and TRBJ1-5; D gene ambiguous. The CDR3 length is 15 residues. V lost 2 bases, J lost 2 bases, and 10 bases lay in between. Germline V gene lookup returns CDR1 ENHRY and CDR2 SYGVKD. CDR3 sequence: CAISEGRDGNQPQHF. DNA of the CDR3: TGTGCCATCAGTGAGGGGCGGGATGGCAATCAGCCCCAGCATTTT.

The CDR3 sequence is CASSSRRSPDTQYF. CDR3 nucleotides: TGTGCCAGCAGCTCGCGGAGGTCCCCAGATACGCAGTATTTT. The V and J genes are TRBV7-6 and TRBJ2-3, with a weak D call TRBD2 (5 bases). The CDR3 is made up of 14 amino acids. Per germline, CDR1 SGHVS and CDR2 FNYEAQ. V was trimmed by 4 bases and J by 4 bases, leaving 12 bases between them.

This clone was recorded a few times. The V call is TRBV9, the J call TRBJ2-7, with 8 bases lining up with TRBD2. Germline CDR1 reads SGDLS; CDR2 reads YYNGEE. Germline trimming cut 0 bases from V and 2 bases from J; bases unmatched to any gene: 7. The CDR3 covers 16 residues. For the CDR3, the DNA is TGTGCCAGCAGCGTAGGGTCGAGCGGGGGCCCCTACGAGCAGTACTTC. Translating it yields CASSVGSSGGPYEQYF.

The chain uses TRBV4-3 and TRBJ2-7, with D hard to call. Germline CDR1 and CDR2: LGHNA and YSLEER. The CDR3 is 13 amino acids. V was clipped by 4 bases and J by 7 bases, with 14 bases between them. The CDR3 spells CASSPGPRREQYF. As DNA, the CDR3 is TGCGCCAGCAGCCCAGGCCCCCGAAGGGAGCAGTACTTC.

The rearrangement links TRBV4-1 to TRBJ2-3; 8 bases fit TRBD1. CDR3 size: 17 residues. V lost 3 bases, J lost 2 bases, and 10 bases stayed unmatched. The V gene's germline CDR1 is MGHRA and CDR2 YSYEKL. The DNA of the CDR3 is TGCGCCAGCAGCCAGAAGCAGGGGGCCCCCAACACAGATACGCAGTATTTT. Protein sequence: CASSQKQGAPNTDTQYF.

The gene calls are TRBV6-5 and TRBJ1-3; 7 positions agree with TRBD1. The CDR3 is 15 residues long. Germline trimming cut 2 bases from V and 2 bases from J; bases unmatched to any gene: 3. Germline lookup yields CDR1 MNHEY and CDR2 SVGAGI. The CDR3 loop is CASSYADRAGNTIYF. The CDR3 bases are TGTGCCAGCAGTTACGCCGACAGGGCTGGAAACACCATATATTTT.

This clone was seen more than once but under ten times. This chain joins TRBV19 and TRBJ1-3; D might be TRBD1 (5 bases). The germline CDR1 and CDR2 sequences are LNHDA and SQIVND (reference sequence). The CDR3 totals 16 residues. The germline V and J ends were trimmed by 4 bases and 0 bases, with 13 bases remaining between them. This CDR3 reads CASSNVGGYSGNTIYF. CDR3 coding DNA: TGTGCCAGTAGTAATGTCGGGGGGTACTCTGGAAACACCATATATTTT.

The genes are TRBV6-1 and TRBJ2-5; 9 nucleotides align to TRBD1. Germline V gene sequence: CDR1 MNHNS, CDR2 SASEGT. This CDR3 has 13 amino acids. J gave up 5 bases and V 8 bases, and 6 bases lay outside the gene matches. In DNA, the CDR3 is TGTGCCAGCTCCCGGGACAGGGAGGAGACCCAGTACTTC. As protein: CASSRDREETQYF.

CDR3 sequence (DNA): TGTGCCAGTAGTCCTGGGGACAGGGGTCGGAACACTGAAGCTTTCTTT. Its translation: CASSPGDRGRNTEAFF. This chain links TRBV19 with TRBJ1-1, with 10 bases aligning to TRBD1. The CDR3 has 16 residues. CDR1 and CDR2 (germline): LNHDA, SQIVND (reference sequence). V lost 5 bases and J lost 1; bases outside the gene matches: 7. Based on the CDR3 plus reference TRBV19 and TRBJ1-1, the full variable domain is DGGITQSPKYLFRKEGQNVTLSCEQNLNHDAMYWYRQDPGQGLRLIYYSQIVNDFQKGDIAEGYSVSREKKESFPLTVTSAQKNPTAFYLCASSPGDRGRNTEAFFGQGTRLTVV.

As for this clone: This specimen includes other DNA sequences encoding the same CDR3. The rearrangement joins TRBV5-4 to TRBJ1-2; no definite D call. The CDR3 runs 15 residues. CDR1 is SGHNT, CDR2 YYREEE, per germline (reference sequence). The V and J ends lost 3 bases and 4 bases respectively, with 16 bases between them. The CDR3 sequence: CASSSPGEVIYGYTF. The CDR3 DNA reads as TGTGCCAGCAGCTCGCCTGGGGAGGTCATCTATGGCTACACCTTC.

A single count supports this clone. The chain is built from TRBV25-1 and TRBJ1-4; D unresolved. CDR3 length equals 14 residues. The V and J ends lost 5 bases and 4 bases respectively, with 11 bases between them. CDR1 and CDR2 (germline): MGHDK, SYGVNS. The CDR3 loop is CASSKNSRNEKLFF. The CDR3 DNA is TGTGCCAGCAGTAAAAACAGTCGTAATGAAAAACTGTTTTTT.

The CDR3 region has the DNA TGTGCCATCAGTGAACGGCGGTCAACTAATGAAAAACTGTTTTTT. Residues: CAISERRSTNEKLFF. The V gene is TRBV10-3, the J gene TRBJ1-4; D is undetermined. The CDR3 runs 15 residues. Trimming removed 3 bases at V and 0 bases at J, with 8 bases between. CDR1 and CDR2 from the germline V gene are ENHRY and SYGVKD.

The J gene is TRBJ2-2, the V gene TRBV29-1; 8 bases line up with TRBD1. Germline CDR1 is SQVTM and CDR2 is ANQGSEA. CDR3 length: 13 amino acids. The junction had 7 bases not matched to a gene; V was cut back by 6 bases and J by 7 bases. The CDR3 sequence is CSVETGAGGELFF. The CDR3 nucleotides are TGCAGCGTAGAGACAGGGGCTGGCGGGGAGCTGTTTTTT.

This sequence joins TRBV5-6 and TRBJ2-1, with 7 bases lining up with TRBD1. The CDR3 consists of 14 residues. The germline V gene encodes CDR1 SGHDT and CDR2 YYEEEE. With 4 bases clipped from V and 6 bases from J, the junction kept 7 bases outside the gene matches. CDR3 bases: TGTGCCAGCAGCCTCCCGACAGGGTTCAATGAGCAGTTCTTC. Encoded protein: CASSLPTGFNEQFF. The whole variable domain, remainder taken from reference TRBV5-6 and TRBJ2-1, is DAGVTQSPTHLIKTRGQQVTLRCSPKSGHDTVSWYQQALGQGPQFIFQYYEEEERQRGNFPDRFSGHQFPNYSSELNVNALLLGDSALYLCASSLPTGFNEQFFGPGTRLTVL.

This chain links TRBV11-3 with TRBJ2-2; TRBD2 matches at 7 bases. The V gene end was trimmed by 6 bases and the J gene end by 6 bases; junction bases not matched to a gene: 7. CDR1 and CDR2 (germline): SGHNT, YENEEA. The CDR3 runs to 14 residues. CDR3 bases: TGTGCCAGCAGATTAACTAGCGCGGCCGGGGAGCTGTTTTTT. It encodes CASRLTSAAGELFF.